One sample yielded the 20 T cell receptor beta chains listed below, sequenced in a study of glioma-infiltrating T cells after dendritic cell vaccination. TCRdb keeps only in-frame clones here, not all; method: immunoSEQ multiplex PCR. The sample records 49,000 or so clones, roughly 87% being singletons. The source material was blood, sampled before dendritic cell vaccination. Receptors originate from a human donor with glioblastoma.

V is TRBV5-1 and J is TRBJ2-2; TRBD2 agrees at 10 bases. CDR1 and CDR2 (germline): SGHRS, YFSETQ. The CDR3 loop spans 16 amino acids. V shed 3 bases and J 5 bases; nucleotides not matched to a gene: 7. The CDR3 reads CASSSKAGGNTGELFF. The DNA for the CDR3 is TGCGCCAGCAGCTCGAAAGCGGGGGGGAATACCGGGGAGCTGTTTTTT.

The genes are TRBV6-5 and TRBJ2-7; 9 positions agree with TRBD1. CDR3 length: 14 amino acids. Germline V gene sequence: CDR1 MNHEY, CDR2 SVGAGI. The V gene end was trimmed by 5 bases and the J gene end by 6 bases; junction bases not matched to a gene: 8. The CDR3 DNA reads TGTGCCAGCAGTCCCGGGACAGGGAAAGCCGAGCAGTACTTC. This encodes CASSPGTGKAEQYF.

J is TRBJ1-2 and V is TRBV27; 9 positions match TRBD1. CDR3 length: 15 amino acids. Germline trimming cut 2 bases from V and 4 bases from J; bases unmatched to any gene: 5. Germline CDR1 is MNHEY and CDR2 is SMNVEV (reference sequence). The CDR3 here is CASSLGGDRAYGYTF. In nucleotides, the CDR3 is TGTGCCAGCAGTTTAGGTGGGGACAGGGCCTATGGCTACACCTTC.

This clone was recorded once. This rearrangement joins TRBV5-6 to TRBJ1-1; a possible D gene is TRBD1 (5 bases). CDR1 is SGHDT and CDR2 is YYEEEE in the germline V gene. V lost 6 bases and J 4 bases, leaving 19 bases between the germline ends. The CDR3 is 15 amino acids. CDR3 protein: CASILRGREATEAFF. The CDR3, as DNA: TGTGCCAGCATCCTGCGGGGCAGGGAGGCCACTGAAGCTTTCTTT.

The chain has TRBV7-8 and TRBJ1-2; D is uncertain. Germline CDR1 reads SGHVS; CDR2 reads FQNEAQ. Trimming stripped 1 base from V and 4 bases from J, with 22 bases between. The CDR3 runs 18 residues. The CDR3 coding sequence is TGTGCCAGCAGCTTAGTCACCCGGGTCCGGAGGGATTCCTATGGCTACACCTTC. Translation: CASSLVTRVRRDSYGYTF.

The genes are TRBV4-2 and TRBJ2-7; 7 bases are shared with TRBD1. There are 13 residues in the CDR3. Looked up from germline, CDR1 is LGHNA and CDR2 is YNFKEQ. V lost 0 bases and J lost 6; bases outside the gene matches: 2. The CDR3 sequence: CASSQEGGSEQYF. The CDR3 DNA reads TGTGCCAGCAGCCAAGAAGGGGGCAGCGAGCAGTACTTC.

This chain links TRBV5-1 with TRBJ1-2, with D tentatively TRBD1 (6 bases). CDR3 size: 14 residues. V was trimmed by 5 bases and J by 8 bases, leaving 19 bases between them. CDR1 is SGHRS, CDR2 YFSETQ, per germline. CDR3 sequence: CASSGGGPSRGYTF. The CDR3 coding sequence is TGCGCCAGCAGTGGTGGGGGCCCCTCGAGGGGCTACACCTTC.

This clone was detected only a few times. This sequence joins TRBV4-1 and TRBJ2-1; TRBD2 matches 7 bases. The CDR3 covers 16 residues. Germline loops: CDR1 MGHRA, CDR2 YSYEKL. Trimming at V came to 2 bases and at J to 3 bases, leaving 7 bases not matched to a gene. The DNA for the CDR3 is TGCGCCAGCAGCCAAACCTACGGCGGGGGCTACAATGAGCAGTTCTTC. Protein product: CASSQTYGGGYNEQFF.

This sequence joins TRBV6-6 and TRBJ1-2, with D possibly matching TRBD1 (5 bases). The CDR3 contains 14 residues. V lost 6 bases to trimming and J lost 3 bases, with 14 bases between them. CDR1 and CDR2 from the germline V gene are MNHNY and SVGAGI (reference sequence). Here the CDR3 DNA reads TGTGCCAGCAGCCTCAGGGATTTGGACTATGGCTACACCTTC. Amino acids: CASSLRDLDYGYTF.

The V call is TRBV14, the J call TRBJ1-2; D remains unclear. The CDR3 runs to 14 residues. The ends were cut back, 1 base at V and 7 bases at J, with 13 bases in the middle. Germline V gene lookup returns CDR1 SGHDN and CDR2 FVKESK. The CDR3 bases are TGTGCCAGCAGCCAAGCCCAGCTAGGCGGTGGCTACACCTTC. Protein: CASSQAQLGGGYTF.

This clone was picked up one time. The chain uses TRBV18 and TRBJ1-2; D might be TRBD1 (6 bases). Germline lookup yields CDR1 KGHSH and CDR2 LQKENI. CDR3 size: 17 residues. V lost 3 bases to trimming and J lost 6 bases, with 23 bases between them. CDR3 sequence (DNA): TGTGCCAGCTCACCCTGGCAGGGGATAGGGTTTAAGGATGGCTACACCTTC. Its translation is CASSPWQGIGFKDGYTF.

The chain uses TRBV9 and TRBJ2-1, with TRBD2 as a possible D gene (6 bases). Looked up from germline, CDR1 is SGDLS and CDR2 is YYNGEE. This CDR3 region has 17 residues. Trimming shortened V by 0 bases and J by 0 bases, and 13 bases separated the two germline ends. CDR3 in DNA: TGTGCCAGCAGCGTAGTCGTCGGGGGAGGCTCCTACAATGAGCAGTTCTTC. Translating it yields CASSVVVGGGSYNEQFF.

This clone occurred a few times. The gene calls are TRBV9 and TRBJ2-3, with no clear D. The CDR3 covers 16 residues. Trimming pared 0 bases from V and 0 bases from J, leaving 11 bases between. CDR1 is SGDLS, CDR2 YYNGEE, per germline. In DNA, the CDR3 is TGTGCCAGCAGCGTAGCGACTTTTTCGAGCACAGATACGCAGTATTTT. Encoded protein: CASSVATFSSTDTQYF. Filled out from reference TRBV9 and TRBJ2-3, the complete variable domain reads DSGVTQTPKHLITATGQRVTLRCSPRSGDLSVYWYQQSLDQGLQFLIQYYNGEERAKGNILERFSAQQFPDLHSELNLSSLELGDSALYFCASSVATFSSTDTQYFGPGTRLTVL.

DNA of the CDR3: TGTGCCAGCAGCTTAGAGCAGGGGGCGAGTCCAGCTTTCTTT. Protein: CASSLEQGASPAFF. The chain couples TRBV7-9 to TRBJ1-1, with 8 nucleotides matching TRBD1. The germline CDR1 and CDR2 sequences are SEHNR and FQNEAQ (reference sequence). This CDR3 comprises 14 residues. The V gene end was trimmed by 1 base and the J gene end by 10 bases; junction bases not matched to a gene: 8.

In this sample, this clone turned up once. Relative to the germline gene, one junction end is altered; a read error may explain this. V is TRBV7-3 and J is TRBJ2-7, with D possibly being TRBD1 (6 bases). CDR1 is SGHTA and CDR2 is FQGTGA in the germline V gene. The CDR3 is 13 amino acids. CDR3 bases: TGTGCCAGCAGCTTAAAATACCGGGACACACCAACCTTC. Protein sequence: CASSLKYRDTPTF.

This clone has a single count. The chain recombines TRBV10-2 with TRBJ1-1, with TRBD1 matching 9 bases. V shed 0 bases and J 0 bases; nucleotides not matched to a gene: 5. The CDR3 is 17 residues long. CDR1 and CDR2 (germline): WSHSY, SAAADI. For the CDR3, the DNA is TGCGCCAGCAGTGAGTCCTGGGACAGGGCCCTGAACACTGAAGCTTTCTTT. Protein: CASSESWDRALNTEAFF.

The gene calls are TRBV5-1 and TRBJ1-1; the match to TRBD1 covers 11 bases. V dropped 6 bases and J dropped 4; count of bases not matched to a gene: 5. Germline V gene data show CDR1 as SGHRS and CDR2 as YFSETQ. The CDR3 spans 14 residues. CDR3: CASIPDRGRTEAFF. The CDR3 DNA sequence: TGCGCCAGCATCCCGGACAGGGGGCGCACTGAAGCTTTCTTT. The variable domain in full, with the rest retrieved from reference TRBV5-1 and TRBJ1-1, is KAGVTQTPRYLIKTRGQQVTLSCSPISGHRSVSWYQQTPGQGLQFLFEYFSETQRNKGNFPGRFSGRQFSNSRSEMNVSTLELGDSALYLCASIPDRGRTEAFFGQGTRLTVV.

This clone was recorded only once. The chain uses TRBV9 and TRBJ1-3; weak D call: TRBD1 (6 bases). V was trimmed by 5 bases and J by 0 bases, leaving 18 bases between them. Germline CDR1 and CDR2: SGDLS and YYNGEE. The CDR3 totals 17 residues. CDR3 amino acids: CASSIEDTGNSGNTIYF. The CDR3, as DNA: TGTGCCAGCAGTATCGAGGACACAGGGAACTCTGGAAACACCATATATTTT.

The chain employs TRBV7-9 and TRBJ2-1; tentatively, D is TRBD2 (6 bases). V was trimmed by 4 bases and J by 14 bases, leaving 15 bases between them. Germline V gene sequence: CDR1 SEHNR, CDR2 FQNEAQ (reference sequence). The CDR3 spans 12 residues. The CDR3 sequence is CASSSLLAVEFF. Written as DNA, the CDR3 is TGTGCCAGCAGCTCCCTACTAGCCGTGGAGTTCTTC.

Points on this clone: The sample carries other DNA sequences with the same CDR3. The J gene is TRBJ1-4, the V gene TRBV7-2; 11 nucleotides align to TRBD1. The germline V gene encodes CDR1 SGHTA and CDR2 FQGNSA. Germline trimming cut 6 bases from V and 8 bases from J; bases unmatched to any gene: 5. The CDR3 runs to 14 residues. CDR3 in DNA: TGTGCCAGCAGTCTTGGGACAGGGGGGGAAAAACTGTTTTTT. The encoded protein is CASSLGTGGEKLFF.